This TCR beta chain was captured by sequencing in a study of blood T cell repertoires in COVID-19. Profiling relied on immunoSEQ multiplex PCR, and the TCRdb table lists in-frame clones only, not all of them. The sample lists approximately 300,000 clones, around 80% occurring once. The trim removed 5 bases at V and 10 bases at J, leaving 15 bases unmatched. The length of the CDR3 is 15 residues. Germline loops: CDR1 KGHDR, CDR2 SFDVKD. The sequencing sample was made of peripheral blood. This receptor was obtained from a woman aged 45-60 years with acute or convalescent COVID-19. The J gene is TRBJ1-1, the V gene TRBV24-1; TRBD1 matches at 7 bases. CDR3 coding DNA: TGTGCCACCAGTGCCCAGGACAGGCAGCTAAATAGAGCTTTCTTT. Translating it yields CATSAQDRQLNRAFF.